This record covers a single T cell receptor (beta chain). The data stem from a study of CD8 T cells in Susac syndrome. RNA amounts of roughly 0.45 to 1 ug underwent reverse transcription with random hexamers. Multiplex PCR with immunoSEQ amplified the TCR beta CDR3 across 54 Vbeta and 13 Jbeta. Each CDR3 protein gets one entry after TCRdb re-called the immunoSEQ multiplex PCR reads with MiXCR. The data hold over 200,000 distinct CDR3 sequences, with roughly 94% observed a single time. The CDR3 extends over 11 amino acids. The V end was cut by 7 bases, the J end by 3 bases, with 5 bases between. Looked up from germline, CDR1 is MGHDK and CDR2 is SYGVNS.

The sequenced sample was CD4+ T cells from PBMCs. The chain carries TRBV25-1 and TRBJ2-3; D unclear. This TCR derives from a human donor with multiple sclerosis. The CDR3 DNA sequence: TGTGCCAGCAAAGTGACAGATACGCAGTATTTT. This sequence encodes CASKVTDTQYF. The full variable domain, completed using reference TRBV25-1 and TRBJ2-3, is EADIYQTPRYLVIGTGKKITLECSQTMGHDKMYWYQQDPGMELHLIHYSYGVNSTEKGDLSSESTVSRIRTEHFPLTLESARPSHTSQYLCASKVTDTQYFGPGTRLTVL.